This T cell receptor (beta chain) was identified during a study of human T cells and chemical hapten exposure. Findings and caveats of the study: No change in TCRs above 1 in 1000 frequency was produced by DPC sensitization.

This clonotype has more than one count but fewer than ten. The antigen is unknown. TCRdb analysed the RACE reads with MiXCR anew, one entry per CDR3 protein. The sample yields more than 35,000 distinct CDR3 sequences, 3% to 4% seen once. Time point denoted: healthy volunteer bleed at 6 weeks. Unfractionated whole blood was the source from which total RNA was extracted. V was pared by 10 bases and J by 13 bases, with 18 bases of the junction left unmatched. Germline-derived CDR1 and CDR2 are MNHNS and SASEGT. This CDR3 comprises 13 residues. The TCR originated in a human donor in good health. Some clones in this sample may be carry-over from other donors' samples. The chain carries TRBV6-1 and TRBJ1-2; 7 positions agree with TRBD1. The sequencing sample was made of whole blood. The CDR3 bases are TGTGCCATCCTAAGGGGGCTGGAGGACAACTCCACCTTC. Its translation is CAILRGLEDNSTF.